This entry lists 2 T cell receptor beta chains sequenced from one sample in a study of identical twins. TCRdb itself ran the 5' RACE reads through MiXCR, one entry per CDR3 protein. The sample contains roughly 570,000 distinct CDR3 sequences, 9.6% of which appear only once. The same specimen was also included in a second study, on yellow fever vaccine responses in identical twins.

Input material: PBMCs. The receptors were gathered from a woman between 18 and 30 years old in good health.

This clonotype was observed many times. The gene calls are TRBV7-2 and TRBJ1-5, with D unresolved. Looked up from germline, CDR1 is SGHTA and CDR2 is FQGNSA. The length of the CDR3 is 13 residues. V lost 4 bases and J 0 bases, leaving 4 bases between the germline ends. This chain's CDR3 is CASSYYSNQPQHF. The CDR3 DNA is TGTGCCAGCAGCTACTATAGCAATCAGCCCCAGCATTTT.

At least ten counts were recorded for this clonotype. The V call is TRBV6-1, the J call TRBJ2-1; D ambiguous. Germline V gene data show CDR1 as MNHNS and CDR2 as SASEGT. V was shortened by 4 bases and J by 6 bases, with 16 bases between the two germline ends. CDR3 length: 15 amino acids. CDR3 coding DNA: TGTGCCAGCAGTGGAGACTTTGGAGCCTTCAATGAGCAGTTCTTC. Translating it yields CASSGDFGAFNEQFF.